The 32 T cell receptor beta chains below all came from one sample that was sequenced in a study of graft-versus-host responses after intestinal transplantation. These receptors have no identified antigens. Measured with immunoSEQ multiplex PCR; TCRdb has only the in-frame clones, and not every one. The top ten clones hold roughly 0.099% of a sample with 80,000 to 90,000 clones, roughly 90% of them seen once. Material: unstimulated CD4+ T cells sorted from spleen or lymph node cells, obtained before intestinal transplant. These receptors were collected from a human donor who received an intestinal transplant.

The chain uses TRBV20-1 and TRBJ2-5; no clear D gene. The CDR3 contains 11 residues. The germline gives CDR1 DFQATT, CDR2 SNEGSKA (reference sequence). V lost 2 bases and J lost 5, with 6 bases in between. This CDR3 is CSARMAETQYF. The DNA of the CDR3 is TGCAGTGCTAGAATGGCCGAGACCCAGTACTTC.

The rearrangement uses TRBV6-5 and TRBJ2-7; D possibly corresponds to TRBD1 (7 bases). Germline V lookup: CDR1 MNHEY, CDR2 SVGAGI. V lost 2 bases and J lost 0, with 14 bases in between. The CDR3 contains 16 residues. In DNA form, the CDR3 reads TGTGCCAGCAGTTACGGGACTGGGACAGTCTCCTACGAGCAGTACTTC. Translating it yields CASSYGTGTVSYEQYF.

This chain joins TRBV5-1 and TRBJ1-2, with 11 bases lining up with TRBD1. Germline lookup yields CDR1 SGHRS and CDR2 YFSETQ. Trimming at V came to 0 bases and at J to 4 bases, leaving 2 bases not matched to a gene. This CDR3 is built from 15 residues. The CDR3 region has the DNA TGCGCCAGCAGCTTGGAGGGACAGGGGGTCTATGGCTACACCTTC. It encodes CASSLEGQGVYGYTF. Based on the CDR3 plus reference TRBV5-1 and TRBJ1-2, the full variable domain is KAGVTQTPRYLIKTRGQQVTLSCSPISGHRSVSWYQQTPGQGLQFLFEYFSETQRNKGNFPGRFSGRQFSNSRSEMNVSTLELGDSALYLCASSLEGQGVYGYTFGSGTRLTVV.

The chain carries TRBV5-1 and TRBJ2-1; 8 positions agree with TRBD2. The V and J ends lost 1 base and 7 bases, in that order; junction bases with no gene match: 13. The V gene's germline CDR1 is SGHRS and CDR2 YFSETQ. The CDR3 runs 17 residues. The CDR3 region is CASSLLDGTRAPNEQFF. The CDR3 coding sequence is TGCGCCAGCAGCTTGTTGGATGGGACTAGGGCTCCAAATGAGCAGTTCTTC.

The chain combines TRBV9 with TRBJ2-7; 9 bases align to TRBD1. The CDR3 is made up of 15 amino acids. Unmatched junction bases numbered 6, after V lost 1 base and J lost 4 bases. The germline CDR1 and CDR2 sequences are SGDLS and YYNGEE. CDR3: CASSVKGQGPYEQYF. CDR3 coding DNA: TGTGCCAGCAGCGTAAAGGGACAGGGACCGTACGAGCAGTACTTC.

This sequence joins TRBV29-1 and TRBJ2-6; D remains ambiguous. This CDR3 has 13 amino acids. V gave up 6 bases and J gave up 4 bases, with 10 bases separating them. Germline loops: CDR1 SQVTM, CDR2 ANQGSEA. For the CDR3, the DNA is TGCAGCGTGGGCCTATTGGGGGCCAACGTCCTGACTTTC. Amino acids: CSVGLLGANVLTF.

The rearrangement uses TRBV11-2 and TRBJ1-1, with a tentative D call TRBD1 (5 bases). Germline CDR1 SGHAT, CDR2 FQNNGV. Trimming cost V 6 bases and J 0 bases, with 8 bases left between them. The CDR3 sequence is 13 residues long. This CDR3 reads CASRSTVNTEAFF. CDR3 coding DNA: TGTGCCAGCAGATCGACAGTGAACACTGAAGCTTTCTTT. Full variable domain (missing parts from reference TRBV11-2 and TRBJ1-1): EAGVAQSPRYKIIEKRQSVAFWCNPISGHATLYWYQQILGQGPKLLIQFQNNGVVDDSQLPKDRFSAERLKGVDSTLKIQPAKLEDSAVYLCASRSTVNTEAFFGQGTRLTVV.

This rearrangement joins TRBV6-1 to TRBJ2-1; TRBD2 is a possible D gene (5 bases). Germline V CDR1 and CDR2: MNHNS, SASEGT. The CDR3 runs to 15 residues. Trimming shortened V by 6 bases and J by 4 bases, and 16 bases separated the two germline ends. The CDR3 nucleotides read TGTGCCAGCAGACCCCTCGGACTGGTTTACAATGAGCAGTTCTTC. Its translation is CASRPLGLVYNEQFF.

Regarding this clone: Within the sample, other DNA sequences also encode this same CDR3. This chain uses TRBV11-2 with TRBJ1-4, with D hard to call. This CDR3 region has 16 residues. V was cut by 0 bases and J by 1 base, with 9 bases left in between. The germline gives CDR1 SGHAT, CDR2 FQNNGV. The CDR3 DNA reads TGTGCCAGCAGCTTAGATGGTCGAGTAACTAATGAAAAACTGTTTTTT. Its protein product is CASSLDGRVTNEKLFF.

The chain uses TRBV6-5 and TRBJ1-1, with D tentatively TRBD1 (5 bases). Germline loops: CDR1 MNHEY, CDR2 SVGAGI. V shed 7 bases and J shed 0 bases, with 12 bases lying between them. The length of the CDR3 is 14 residues. CDR3 in DNA: TGTGCCAGCAAAGACGGGGGTTTGAACACTGAAGCTTTCTTT. Its protein is CASKDGGLNTEAFF.

The chain uses TRBV5-1 and TRBJ1-6; D ambiguous. The CDR3 has 14 amino acids. Germline CDR1 reads SGHRS; CDR2 reads YFSETQ. With 4 bases removed from V and 10 bases from J, the gap between germline ends came to 15 bases. The CDR3 region has the DNA TGCGCCAGCAGCCCCGGGTCCGCTGGGTCACCCCTCCACTTT. It codes for CASSPGSAGSPLHF.

This rearrangement joins TRBV27 to TRBJ2-3, with 9 positions matching TRBD2. Germline CDR1 reads MNHEY; CDR2 reads SMNVEV (reference sequence). V shed 5 bases, J shed 0 bases, and the junction held 3 bases outside the gene matches. CDR3 length: 15 amino acids. CDR3: CASSPGLASTDTQYF. The CDR3 region has the DNA TGTGCCAGCAGTCCCGGACTAGCGAGCACAGATACGCAGTATTTT.

This clone was detected only once. The chain's CDR3 is CASSRQDSAVPNYGYTF. CDR3 coding DNA: TGTGCCAGCAGCCGCCAGGACAGCGCAGTTCCAAACTATGGCTACACCTTC. The chain combines TRBV7-2 with TRBJ1-2; perhaps TRBD1 as D (6 bases). Trimming pared 5 bases from V and 2 bases from J, leaving 21 bases between. Germline loops: CDR1 SGHTA, CDR2 FQGNSA. The CDR3 is 17 amino acids.

This clone was observed a single time. This sequence joins TRBV7-2 and TRBJ2-1, with TRBD2 identical over 10 bases. V shed 5 bases and J 9 bases; nucleotides not matched to a gene: 4. CDR3 length equals 13 residues. CDR1 is SGHTA and CDR2 is FQGNSA in the germline V gene. For the CDR3, the DNA is TGTGCCAGCAGCCCAAGACTAGCGGGTGAGCAGTTCTTC. Its translation is CASSPRLAGEQFF.

The chain joins TRBV4-2 to TRBJ1-3; no definite D call. The length of the CDR3 is 14 residues. Trimming shortened V by 2 bases and J by 4 bases, and 9 bases separated the two germline ends. The germline V gene has CDR1 LGHNA and CDR2 YNFKEQ. CDR3 DNA sequence: TGTGCCAGCAGCCAATTCTGGGCCGGAAACACCATATATTTT. It encodes CASSQFWAGNTIYF.

The CDR3 DNA is TGCGCCAGCAGTGAACAGATGTCCTACAATGAGCAGTTCTTC. As protein: CASSEQMSYNEQFF. This chain links TRBV10-2 with TRBJ2-1; D remains unclear. Germline-derived CDR1 and CDR2 are WSHSY and SAAADI. The CDR3 has 14 residues. V was shortened by 3 bases and J by 1 base, with 7 bases between the two germline ends.

This sequence joins TRBV7-3 and TRBJ2-1, with no clear D. This CDR3 region has 15 residues. Per germline, CDR1 SGHTA and CDR2 FQGTGA. The ends were cut back, 1 base at V and 0 bases at J, with 7 bases in the middle. For the CDR3, the DNA is TGTGCCAGCAGCTTAATGGCGGCCTCCTACAATGAGCAGTTCTTC. It is translated as CASSLMAASYNEQFF. Full variable domain (outside the CDR3, taken from reference TRBV7-3 and TRBJ2-1): GAGVSQTPSNKVTEKGKYVELRCDPISGHTALYWYRQSLGQGPEFLIYFQGTGAADDSGLPNDRFFAVRPEGSVSTLKIQRTERGDSAVYLCASSLMAASYNEQFFGPGTRLTVL.

CDR3 loop: CASSRDRHNSPLHF. CDR3 DNA sequence: TGTGCCAGCAGCAGGGACAGACATAATTCACCCCTCCACTTT. The chain carries TRBV6-5 and TRBJ1-6, with 7 bases matching TRBD1. V was pared by 6 bases and J by 5 bases, with 4 bases of the junction left unmatched. This CDR3 has 14 amino acids. Germline CDR1 MNHEY, CDR2 SVGAGI.

This clone was recorded a few times. This rearrangement joins TRBV29-1 to TRBJ1-1; 7 positions agree with TRBD1. This CDR3 comprises 11 residues. The V gene's germline CDR1 is SQVTM and CDR2 ANQGSEA. Trimming removed 4 bases from V and 7 bases from J; junction bases left unmatched: 3. The chain's CDR3 is CSVARGSEAFF. CDR3 in DNA: TGCAGCGTTGCCAGGGGGAGTGAAGCTTTCTTT.

The chain couples TRBV5-6 to TRBJ2-3, with 14 bases that match TRBD2. CDR1 and CDR2 (germline): SGHDT, YYEEEE. With V trimmed by 2 bases and J by 3 bases, 11 bases remained unmatched. The CDR3 totals 19 residues. The CDR3 sequence is CASSFLSGLAGGRTDTQYF. As DNA, the CDR3 is TGTGCCAGCAGCTTCCTTTCCGGACTAGCGGGGGGTAGGACAGATACGCAGTATTTT.

This clone was detected only a few times. The chain employs TRBV19 and TRBJ1-6, with D possibly matching TRBD1 (6 bases). Trimming removed 7 bases from V and 11 bases from J, with 15 bases in between. This CDR3 region has 13 residues. Germline V lookup: CDR1 LNHDA, CDR2 SQIVND (reference sequence). The CDR3 spells CASNSQGGAPLHF. Written as DNA, the CDR3 is TGTGCCAGTAACAGCCAAGGGGGGGCACCCCTCCACTTT.

This rearrangement joins TRBV5-1 to TRBJ2-3; 8 bases map to TRBD2. Germline values: CDR1 SGHRS, CDR2 YFSETQ. Trimming at V came to 10 bases and at J to 4 bases, leaving 8 bases not matched to a gene. CDR3 length: 13 residues. For the CDR3, the DNA is TGCGCCGCACGGGGGGGCCCCCCAGATACGCAGTATTTT. Residues: CAARGGPPDTQYF.

This clone has only one observation. The V call is TRBV6-1, the J call TRBJ1-2; the D gene is possibly TRBD1 (6 bases). The CDR3 loop spans 14 amino acids. Germline V gene data show CDR1 as MNHNS and CDR2 as SASEGT. The V end lost 2 bases, the J end lost 4 bases, and 11 bases lay between the germline ends. For the CDR3, the DNA is TGTGCCAGCAGTGAAACCAGGGGTCTCTATGGCTACACCTTC. Protein: CASSETRGLYGYTF.

The J gene is TRBJ2-3, the V gene TRBV6-4; 10 positions match TRBD2. Germline-derived CDR1 and CDR2 are MRHNA and SNTAGT. Losses at the gene ends were 6 bases for V and 2 bases for J; bases not matched to a gene: 5. CDR3 length equals 15 residues. CDR3 amino acids: CASRKLAGDTDTQYF. In DNA, the CDR3 is TGTGCCAGCAGAAAGCTAGCGGGGGACACAGATACGCAGTATTTT.

The chain joins TRBV2 to TRBJ1-5, with 7 bases matching TRBD1. The germline CDR1 and CDR2 sequences are SNHLY and FYNNEI. Trimming at V came to 9 bases and at J to 1 base, leaving 3 bases not matched to a gene. This CDR3 is built from 13 residues. This CDR3 reads CASKGQSNQPQHF. Here the CDR3 DNA reads TGTGCCAGTAAGGGACAGAGCAATCAGCCCCAGCATTTT.

The chain uses TRBV11-2 and TRBJ2-1, with D uncertain. V gave up 2 bases and J gave up 0 bases, with 8 bases separating them. This CDR3 has 15 residues. CDR1 is SGHAT and CDR2 is FQNNGV in the germline V gene. The CDR3 nucleotides read TGTGCCAGCAGCTTAAGCTACAGCTCCTACAATGAGCAGTTCTTC. Amino acid sequence: CASSLSYSSYNEQFF.

The genes are TRBV11-2 and TRBJ2-7, with D perhaps TRBD2 (5 bases). Germline CDR1 and CDR2: SGHAT and FQNNGV. V was clipped by 0 bases and J by 13 bases, with 16 bases between them. There are 13 residues in the CDR3. CDR3 region: CASSLDRGRAPYF. For the CDR3, the DNA is TGTGCCAGCAGCTTAGATCGAGGGCGGGCGCCCTACTTC.

J is TRBJ2-1 and V is TRBV5-1; possible D gene TRBD2, 7 bases. V gave up 4 bases and J gave up 0 bases, with 17 bases separating them. This CDR3 comprises 17 residues. The germline CDR1 and CDR2 sequences are SGHRS and YFSETQ. CDR3 in amino acids: CASSGGAGSSSYNEQFF. As DNA, the CDR3 is TGCGCCAGCAGCGGGGGGGCGGGCTCAAGCTCCTACAATGAGCAGTTCTTC.

The chain employs TRBV5-1 and TRBJ1-5; D possibly corresponds to TRBD1 (6 bases). This CDR3 has 13 residues. Germline-derived CDR1 and CDR2 are SGHRS and YFSETQ. The germline V and J ends were trimmed by 5 bases and 5 bases, with 11 bases remaining between them. In DNA form, the CDR3 reads TGCGCCAGCAGGCCGGACAGCGATCAGCCCCAGCATTTT. This translates into CASRPDSDQPQHF.

The rearrangement uses TRBV5-6 and TRBJ2-4; D gene uncertain. The CDR3 is 13 residues long. Germline V lookup: CDR1 SGHDT, CDR2 YYEEEE. Trimming removed 4 bases at V and 1 base at J, with 6 bases between. This CDR3 is CASSRIAKNIQYF. CDR3 bases: TGTGCCAGCAGCCGTATTGCCAAAAACATTCAGTACTTC.

The chain uses TRBV6-5 and TRBJ2-7, with D tentatively TRBD1 (5 bases). CDR3 length equals 13 residues. Per the germline V gene, CDR1 is MNHEY and CDR2 is SVGAGI. The germline V and J ends were trimmed by 0 bases and 6 bases, with 9 bases remaining between them. This chain's CDR3 is CASSYSGLREQYF. The CDR3 DNA is TGTGCCAGCAGTTACTCGGGGCTCCGCGAGCAGTACTTC.

V is TRBV12-5 and J is TRBJ2-7; D possibly corresponds to TRBD1 (6 bases). V was cut by 7 bases and J by 0 bases, with 22 bases left in between. This CDR3 region has 17 residues. Looked up from germline, CDR1 is LGHNT and CDR2 is FRNRAP. CDR3 coding DNA: TGTGCTAGTGCCCCCCTCGGGACATTCCTTCCCTCCTACGAGCAGTACTTC. Its translation: CASAPLGTFLPSYEQYF.